This T cell receptor (beta chain) was captured by sequencing in a study of shared clonotypes between healthy human individuals. Repertoires were generated with immunoSEQ multiplex PCR, while TCRdb's copy carries only in-frame clones and drops some. The sample lists roughly 300,000 clones; roughly 84% were seen once. The V segment lost 6 bases and the J segment 6 bases; nucleotides outside the gene matches: 12. The germline gives CDR1 PRHDT, CDR2 FYEKMQ (reference sequence). The CDR3 totals 15 residues. This receptor was taken from a man younger than 35 in good health. The chain recombines TRBV13 with TRBJ1-2, with TRBD1 identical over 8 bases. Material for sequencing was memory CD8+ T cells sorted from blood. Subset defined: CD45RO+ cells pooled with CCR7-negative TemRA cells. In DNA form, the CDR3 reads TGTGCCAGCAGTAAATCTATGGACAGGGACGATGGCTACACCTTC. Residues: CASSKSMDRDDGYTF.